This is a list of T cell receptor beta chains from one sample in a study of cytomegalovirus exposure and HLA in healthy donors. Measured with immunoSEQ multiplex PCR; TCRdb has only the in-frame clones, and not every one. The sample carries roughly 300,000 clones, around 87% recorded once. The sequenced sample consisted of PBMCs. The origin of the receptors is a young woman in good health and CMV-seropositive. Both conserved end residues are part of each CDR3. D genes are given only for firm matches. Size is omitted from some rows. Given values are once, few, many or a class for expanded clones.

D gene: TRBD2; clone size: -; J gene: TRBJ2-7; V gene: TRBV6-5; CDR3 protein: CASSYFAGAYEQYF; CDR3 DNA: TGTGCCAGCAGTTATTTTGCGGGGGCCTACGAGCAGTACTTC
D gene: -; clone size: -; J gene: TRBJ2-7; V gene: TRBV11-3; CDR3 protein: CASSLDQGSYEQYF; CDR3 DNA: TGTGCCAGCAGCTTAGATCAGGGGTCCTACGAGCAGTACTTC
D gene: -; clone size: -; J gene: TRBJ1-4; V gene: TRBV5-1; CDR3 protein: CASSLQGRINEKLFF; CDR3 DNA: TGCGCCAGCAGCTTGCAGGGGCGGATTAATGAAAAACTGTTTTTT
D gene: TRBD1; clone size: -; J gene: TRBJ2-7; V gene: TRBV4-1; CDR3 protein: CASSQTGQGIEQYF; CDR3 DNA: TGCGCCAGCAGCCAAACGGGACAGGGAATAGAGCAGTACTTC
D gene: -; clone size: -; J gene: TRBJ1-5; V gene: TRBV19; CDR3 protein: CASGGNPGNQPQHF; CDR3 DNA: TGTGCCAGCGGGGGGAATCCAGGAAATCAGCCCCAGCATTTT
D gene: -; clone size: -; J gene: TRBJ2-5; V gene: TRBV7-2; CDR3 protein: CASSFGQGQETQYF; CDR3 DNA: TGTGCCAGCAGCTTCGGGCAGGGTCAAGAGACCCAGTACTTC
D gene: -; clone size: -; J gene: TRBJ2-3; V gene: TRBV7-2; CDR3 protein: CASSLAGRTDTQYF; CDR3 DNA: TGTGCCAGCAGCTTAGCGGGCCGCACAGATACGCAGTATTTT
D gene: TRBD1; clone size: -; J gene: TRBJ2-7; V gene: TRBV19; CDR3 protein: CASGWDRSYEQYF; CDR3 DNA: TGTGCCAGTGGTTGGGACAGATCCTACGAGCAGTACTTC
D gene: -; clone size: -; J gene: TRBJ2-7; V gene: TRBV7-3; CDR3 protein: CASSLGGGISYEQYF; CDR3 DNA: TGTGCCAGCAGCTTAGGAGGAGGAATTTCCTACGAGCAGTACTTC
D gene: -; clone size: -; J gene: TRBJ2-7; V gene: TRBV6-1; CDR3 protein: CASSEGQGGTYEQYF; CDR3 DNA: TGTGCCAGCAGTGAAGGACAGGGAGGGACCTACGAGCAGTACTTC
D gene: -; clone size: few; J gene: TRBJ2-7; V gene: TRBV27; CDR3 protein: CASSSPYEQYF; CDR3 DNA: TGTGCCAGCAGTTCCCCCTACGAGCAGTACTTC
D gene: -; clone size: -; J gene: TRBJ2-1; V gene: TRBV5-1; CDR3 protein: CASSSLGERDNEQFF; CDR3 DNA: TGCGCCAGCAGCTCGTTGGGGGAGAGAGACAATGAGCAGTTCTTC
D gene: -; clone size: -; J gene: TRBJ2-3; V gene: TRBV29-1; CDR3 protein: CSVVSGTDTQYF; CDR3 DNA: TGCAGCGTTGTTAGCGGCACAGATACGCAGTATTTT
D gene: TRBD1; clone size: -; J gene: TRBJ1-6; V gene: TRBV5-1; CDR3 protein: CASSLTSTGAYSPLHF; CDR3 DNA: TGCGCCAGCAGCTTGACCAGTACAGGGGCCTATTCACCCCTCCACTTT
D gene: TRBD1; clone size: -; J gene: TRBJ2-7; V gene: TRBV9; CDR3 protein: CASSVGDRVEGYEQYF; CDR3 DNA: TGTGCCAGCAGCGTAGGAGACAGGGTAGAGGGCTACGAGCAGTACTTC
D gene: TRBD1; clone size: -; J gene: TRBJ2-5; V gene: TRBV11-2; CDR3 protein: CASSLAGGRETQYF; CDR3 DNA: TGTGCCAGCAGCTTAGCAGGGGGTCGGGAGACCCAGTACTTC
D gene: -; clone size: -; J gene: TRBJ1-1; V gene: TRBV27; CDR3 protein: CASSFGGIHNTEAFF; CDR3 DNA: TGTGCCAGCAGTTTCGGGGGGATACACAACACTGAAGCTTTCTTT
D gene: -; clone size: -; J gene: TRBJ2-7; V gene: TRBV30; CDR3 protein: CAWSPGAVQYF; CDR3 DNA: TGTGCCTGGAGTCCCGGGGCGGTTCAGTACTTC
D gene: -; clone size: -; J gene: TRBJ2-7; V gene: TRBV25-1; CDR3 protein: CASRFSQGEQYF; CDR3 DNA: TGTGCCAGCAGGTTTAGCCAGGGCGAGCAGTACTTC
D gene: TRBD2; clone size: -; J gene: TRBJ2-2; V gene: TRBV7-7; CDR3 protein: CASSLVAGSGELFF; CDR3 DNA: TGTGCCAGCAGCTTAGTAGCGGGGTCCGGGGAGCTGTTTTTT
D gene: -; clone size: -; J gene: TRBJ1-2; V gene: TRBV6-1; CDR3 protein: CASSAESYGYTF; CDR3 DNA: TGTGCCAGCAGTGCCGAGAGCTATGGCTACACCTTC
D gene: TRBD2; clone size: -; J gene: TRBJ2-1; V gene: TRBV5-3; CDR3 protein: CARSSGLAGGSLYNEQFF; CDR3 DNA: TGTGCCAGAAGCTCAGGACTAGCGGGGGGTTCCCTCTACAATGAGCAGTTCTTC
D gene: -; clone size: -; J gene: TRBJ2-1; V gene: TRBV11-2; CDR3 protein: CASSAQVQGHNEQFF; CDR3 DNA: TGTGCCAGCAGCGCCCAAGTCCAGGGCCACAATGAGCAGTTCTTC
D gene: -; clone size: -; J gene: TRBJ1-2; V gene: TRBV28; CDR3 protein: CASILDRGQYGYTF; CDR3 DNA: -
D gene: -; clone size: -; J gene: TRBJ2-6; V gene: TRBV4-1; CDR3 protein: CASSLTAGASSGANVLTF; CDR3 DNA: TGCGCCAGCTCCCTAACGGCAGGGGCCAGCTCTGGGGCCAACGTCCTGACTTTC
D gene: TRBD2; clone size: -; J gene: TRBJ2-1; V gene: TRBV9; CDR3 protein: CASSVRAGEYNEQFF; CDR3 DNA: TGTGCCAGCAGCGTTCGGGCGGGAGAGTACAATGAGCAGTTCTTC
D gene: TRBD2; clone size: -; J gene: TRBJ2-7; V gene: TRBV15; CDR3 protein: CATSRDPGGYAYEQYF; CDR3 DNA: TGTGCCACCAGCAGAGATCCCGGGGGGTACGCCTACGAGCAGTACTTC
D gene: TRBD1; clone size: -; J gene: TRBJ2-5; V gene: TRBV29-1; CDR3 protein: CSAKNRGSLSFGETQYF; CDR3 DNA: TGCAGCGCGAAAAACAGGGGTTCTTTATCTTTCGGAGAGACCCAGTACTTC
D gene: TRBD2; clone size: -; J gene: TRBJ2-5; V gene: TRBV27; CDR3 protein: CASSLYMPGTSGRVQETQYF; CDR3 DNA: TGTGCCAGCAGTTTATACATGCCAGGGACTAGCGGGAGGGTTCAAGAGACCCAGTACTTC
D gene: TRBD1; clone size: few; J gene: TRBJ2-2; V gene: TRBV11-3; CDR3 protein: CASSADRANTGELFF; CDR3 DNA: TGTGCCAGCAGCGCAGACAGGGCGAACACCGGGGAGCTGTTTTTT
D gene: TRBD2; clone size: -; J gene: TRBJ2-3; V gene: TRBV29-1; CDR3 protein: CSVEVSGSSPTDTQYF; CDR3 DNA: TGCAGCGTTGAAGTTAGCGGGAGTTCCCCCACAGATACGCAGTATTTT
D gene: -; clone size: -; J gene: TRBJ2-5; V gene: TRBV4-3; CDR3 protein: CASSLYPGETQYF; CDR3 DNA: TGCGCCAGCAGCCTATATCCTGGAGAGACCCAGTACTTC
D gene: -; clone size: -; J gene: TRBJ2-5; V gene: TRBV7-9; CDR3 protein: CASSHREKGPQETQYF; CDR3 DNA: TGTGCCAGCAGCCATAGAGAGAAAGGGCCCCAAGAGACCCAGTACTTC
D gene: -; clone size: -; J gene: TRBJ1-1; V gene: TRBV4-3; CDR3 protein: CASSQDLRELKYEAFF; CDR3 DNA: TGCGCCAGCAGCCAAGACCTCAGGGAACTAAAATATGAAGCTTTCTTT
D gene: TRBD1; clone size: -; J gene: TRBJ1-5; V gene: TRBV7-2; CDR3 protein: CASSYQGTGGGQPQHF; CDR3 DNA: TGTGCCAGCAGTTACCAGGGGACAGGGGGCGGTCAGCCCCAGCATTTT
D gene: -; clone size: -; J gene: TRBJ2-7; V gene: TRBV29-1; CDR3 protein: CSVVPGHLDGEF; CDR3 DNA: TGCAGCGTTGTCCCGGGACACCTAGATGGAGAATTC
D gene: -; clone size: -; J gene: TRBJ1-2; V gene: TRBV28; CDR3 protein: CALNEGGGYTF; CDR3 DNA: TGTGCCCTCAATGAGGGGGGTGGCTACACCTTC